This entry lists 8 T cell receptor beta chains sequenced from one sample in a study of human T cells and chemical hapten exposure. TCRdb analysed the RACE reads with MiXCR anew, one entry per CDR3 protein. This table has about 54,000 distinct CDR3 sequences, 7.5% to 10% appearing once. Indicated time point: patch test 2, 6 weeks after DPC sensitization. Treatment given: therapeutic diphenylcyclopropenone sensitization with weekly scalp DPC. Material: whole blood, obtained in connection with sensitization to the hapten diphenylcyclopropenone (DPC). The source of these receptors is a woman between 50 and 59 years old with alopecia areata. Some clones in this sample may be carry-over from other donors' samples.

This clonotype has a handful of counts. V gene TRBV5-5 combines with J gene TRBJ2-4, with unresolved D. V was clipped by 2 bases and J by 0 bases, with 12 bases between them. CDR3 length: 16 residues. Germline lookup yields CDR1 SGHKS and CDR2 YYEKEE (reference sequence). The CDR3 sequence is CASSFDTGLAKNIQYF. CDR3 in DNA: TGTGCCAGCAGCTTTGATACGGGTTTAGCCAAAAACATTCAGTACTTC.

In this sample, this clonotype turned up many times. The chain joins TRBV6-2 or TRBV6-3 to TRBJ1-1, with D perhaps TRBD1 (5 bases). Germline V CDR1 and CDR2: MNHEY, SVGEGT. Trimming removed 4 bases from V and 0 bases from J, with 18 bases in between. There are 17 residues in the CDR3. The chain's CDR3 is CASSSNLMTDMNTEAFF. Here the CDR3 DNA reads TGTGCCAGCAGTTCTAACCTCATGACAGATATGAACACTGAAGCTTTCTTT.

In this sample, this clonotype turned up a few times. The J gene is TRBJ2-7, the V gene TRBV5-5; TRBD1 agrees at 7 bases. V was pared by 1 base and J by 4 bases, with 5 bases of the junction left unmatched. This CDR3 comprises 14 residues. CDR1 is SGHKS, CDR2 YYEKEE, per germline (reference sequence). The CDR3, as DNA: TGTGCCAGCAGCTTGTTTGGGACAGAATACGAGCAGTACTTC. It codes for CASSLFGTEYEQYF.

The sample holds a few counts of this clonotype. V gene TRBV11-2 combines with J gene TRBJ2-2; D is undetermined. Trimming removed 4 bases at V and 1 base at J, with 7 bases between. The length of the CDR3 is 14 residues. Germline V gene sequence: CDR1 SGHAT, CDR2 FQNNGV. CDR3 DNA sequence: TGTGCCAGCAGCTCCCCGCGGAACACCGGGGAGCTGTTTTTT. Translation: CASSSPRNTGELFF.

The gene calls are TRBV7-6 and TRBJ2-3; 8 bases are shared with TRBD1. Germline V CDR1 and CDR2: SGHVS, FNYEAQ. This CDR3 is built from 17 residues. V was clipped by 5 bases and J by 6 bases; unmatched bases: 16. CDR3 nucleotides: TGTGCCAGCAGCCGATTATGGGGACAGGAAGATGGGGATACGCAGTATTTT. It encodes CASSRLWGQEDGDTQYF.

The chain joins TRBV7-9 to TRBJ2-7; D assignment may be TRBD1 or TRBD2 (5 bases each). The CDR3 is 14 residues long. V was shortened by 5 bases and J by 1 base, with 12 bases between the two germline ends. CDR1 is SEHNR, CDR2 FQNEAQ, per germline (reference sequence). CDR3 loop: CASSVRDASYEQYF. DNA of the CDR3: TGTGCCAGCAGCGTCCGGGACGCTTCCTACGAGCAGTACTTC.

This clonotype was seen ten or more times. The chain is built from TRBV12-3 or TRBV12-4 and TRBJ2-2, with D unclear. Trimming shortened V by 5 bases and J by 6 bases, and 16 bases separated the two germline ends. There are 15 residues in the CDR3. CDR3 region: CASSRPESEPGELFF. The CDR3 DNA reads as TGTGCCAGCAGTCGCCCTGAATCCGAACCCGGGGAGCTGTTTTTT.

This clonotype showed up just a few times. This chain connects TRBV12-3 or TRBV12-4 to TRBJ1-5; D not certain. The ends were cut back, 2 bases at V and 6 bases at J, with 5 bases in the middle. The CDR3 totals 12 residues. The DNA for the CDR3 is TGTGCCAGCAGTTTACCTGCTCAGCCCCAGCATTTT. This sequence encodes CASSLPAQPQHF.